Below are 26 T cell receptor beta chains sequenced from a single sample in a study of blood T cell repertoires in COVID-19. Here immunoSEQ multiplex PCR was the method, and the copy in TCRdb shows in-frame clones only, minus some. The sample records more than 70,000 clones, 75% to 90% being singletons. The sequencing sample was made of peripheral blood. These receptors originate from a man older than 75 with active or convalescent COVID-19.

The chain employs TRBV6-2 or TRBV6-3 and TRBJ2-1, with 8 nucleotides matching TRBD2. The V and J ends lost 0 bases and 8 bases, in that order; junction bases with no gene match: 6. This CDR3 is 15 amino acids long. Germline CDR1 MNHEY, CDR2 SVGEGT. CDR3 loop: CASSYSVSGIYEQFF. CDR3 in DNA: TGTGCCAGCAGTTACTCGGTTAGCGGGATCTATGAGCAGTTCTTC.

The genes are TRBV4-2 and TRBJ2-3, with D tentatively TRBD2 (6 bases). Germline CDR1 is LGHNA and CDR2 is YNFKEQ. The CDR3 length is 15 residues. V gave up 0 bases and J gave up 6 bases, with 13 bases separating them. Written as DNA, the CDR3 is TGTGCCAGCAGCCAAGATCCGGGGGTAGTCGATACGCAGTATTTT. Residues: CASSQDPGVVDTQYF.

This clone showed up just once. V usage is TRBV27 and J usage is TRBJ2-3; 11 bases align to TRBD2. The CDR3 spans 16 residues. Trimming took 8 bases from V and 4 from J; bases not matched to a gene: 11. Germline CDR1 and CDR2: MNHEY and SMNVEV (reference sequence). CDR3 protein: CASGRLAGGPPDTQYF. The DNA of the CDR3 is TGTGCCAGCGGACGATTAGCGGGAGGGCCCCCAGATACGCAGTATTTT.

The chain is built from TRBV6-6 and TRBJ2-7; 8 positions match TRBD1. The CDR3 length is 14 residues. Germline CDR1 reads MNHNY; CDR2 reads SVGAGI (reference sequence). V trimming: 5 bases; J trimming: 6 bases; junction bases outside the gene matches: 9. The CDR3 sequence is CASSQPGQATEQYF. The CDR3 DNA sequence: TGTGCCAGCAGTCAGCCGGGACAGGCGACCGAGCAGTACTTC.

The chain couples TRBV12-5 to TRBJ1-4; 8 positions match TRBD1. Trimming cost V 0 bases and J 7 bases; bases outside gene matches: 7. This CDR3 comprises 16 residues. Germline V gives CDR1 LGHNT, CDR2 FRNRAP. The CDR3 sequence: CASGLVRAGGGEKLFF. The CDR3 DNA is TGTGCTAGTGGTTTGGTACGGGCAGGGGGCGGTGAAAAACTGTTTTTT.

The chain is built from TRBV20-1 and TRBJ1-2, with no clear D. Trimming took off 7 bases at V and 4 bases at J, with 7 bases between the two ends. Germline V gene data show CDR1 as DFQATT and CDR2 as SNEGSKA (reference sequence). The CDR3 covers 10 residues. The CDR3: CSVAIYGYTF. The CDR3 DNA reads as TGCAGTGTAGCCATCTATGGCTACACCTTC.

The chain links TRBV7-9 to TRBJ1-2, with D unclear. CDR1 is SEHNR, CDR2 FQNEAQ, per germline (reference sequence). The CDR3 has 16 amino acids. The germline V and J ends were trimmed by 3 bases and 6 bases, with 20 bases remaining between them. The CDR3, as DNA: TGTGCCAGCAGCTTCCTCACCTGGACCGGGGTGGATGGCTACACCTTC. It translates to CASSFLTWTGVDGYTF. Complete variable domain (other parts from reference TRBV7-9 and TRBJ1-2): DTGVSQNPRHKITKRGQNVTFRCDPISEHNRLYWYRQTLGQGPEFLTYFQNEAQLEKSRLLSDRFSAERPKGSFSTLEIQRTEQGDSAMYLCASSFLTWTGVDGYTFGSGTRLTVV.

This clone was recorded once. CDR3 sequence: CASSPLDRNTEAFF. The CDR3 nucleotides read TGTGCCAGCAGCCCACTCGACAGGAACACTGAAGCTTTCTTT. The genes are TRBV14 and TRBJ1-1, with D perhaps matching TRBD1 (5 bases). From germline, CDR1 is SGHDN and CDR2 FVKESK. V shed 4 bases and J shed 1 base, with 10 bases lying between them. CDR3 length: 14 amino acids.

The chain uses TRBV7-9 and TRBJ2-5, with D uncertain. Germline-derived CDR1 and CDR2 are SEHNR and FQNEAQ (reference sequence). This CDR3 has 13 amino acids. The V and J ends lost 1 base and 3 bases respectively, with 6 bases between them. CDR3 DNA sequence: TGTGCCAGCAGCTTAGGTACAGAAGAGACCCAGTACTTC. Translating it yields CASSLGTEETQYF.

This chain connects TRBV5-4 to TRBJ1-1, with 11 bases fitting TRBD1. Germline V gene sequence: CDR1 SGHNT, CDR2 YYREEE (reference sequence). The V and J ends lost 2 bases and 5 bases, in that order; junction bases with no gene match: 20. This CDR3 contains 20 residues. The CDR3 reads CASSLVMLGQGAGGWTEAFF. The CDR3 DNA is TGTGCCAGCAGCTTAGTAATGTTAGGACAGGGGGCCGGTGGTTGGACTGAAGCTTTCTTT.

The chain recombines TRBV19 with TRBJ1-2; 7 bases match TRBD1. CDR1 and CDR2 from the germline V gene are LNHDA and SQIVND (reference sequence). V lost 6 bases, J lost 3 bases, and 16 bases stayed unmatched. The CDR3 is 17 amino acids. The CDR3 sequence is CASSNPTGTTGDYGYTF. The CDR3 nucleotides are TGTGCCAGTAGCAACCCGACAGGGACAACCGGGGACTATGGCTACACCTTC.

The chain couples TRBV28 to TRBJ1-6; D is possibly TRBD1 (6 bases). Trimming shortened V by 5 bases and J by 4 bases, and 12 bases separated the two germline ends. CDR3 length: 15 residues. Per germline, CDR1 MDHEN and CDR2 SYDVKM. The CDR3 DNA is TGTGCCAGCAGTACGGGGACATTTTATAATTCACCCCTCCACTTT. The encoded protein is CASSTGTFYNSPLHF. Variable domain in full (rest from reference TRBV28 and TRBJ1-6): DVKVTQSSRYLVKRTGEKVFLECVQDMDHENMFWYRQDPGLGLRLIYFSYDVKMKEKGDIPEGYSVSREKKERFSLILESASTNQTSMYLCASSTGTFYNSPLHFGNGTRLTVT.

This chain connects TRBV4-1 to TRBJ1-3; D ambiguous. V lost 3 bases, J lost 1 base, and 16 bases lay in between. This CDR3 region has 17 residues. Germline lookup yields CDR1 MGHRA and CDR2 YSYEKL. CDR3 in amino acids: CASSHALTRGSGNTIYF. Here the CDR3 DNA reads TGCGCCAGCAGCCATGCCCTGACTCGAGGTTCTGGAAACACCATATATTTT.

The V gene is TRBV30, the J gene TRBJ1-1, with TRBD1 as a possible D gene (5 bases). Germline values: CDR1 GTSNPN, CDR2 SVGIG (reference sequence). The CDR3 runs to 13 residues. The V end lost 1 base, the J end lost 2 bases, and 8 bases lay between the germline ends. The CDR3 reads CAWSGQRNTEAFF. DNA of the CDR3: TGTGCCTGGAGTGGACAGAGAAACACTGAAGCTTTCTTT.

This rearrangement joins TRBV2 to TRBJ1-1, with a weak D call TRBD1 (5 bases). With 3 bases removed from V and 2 bases from J, the gap between germline ends came to 10 bases. The CDR3 is 14 amino acids. From germline, CDR1 is SNHLY and CDR2 FYNNEI. CDR3 DNA: TGTGCCAGCAGTGACGACAGATATAACACTGAAGCTTTCTTT. As protein: CASSDDRYNTEAFF. Filled out from reference TRBV2 and TRBJ1-1, the complete variable domain reads EPEVTQTPSHQVTQMGQEVILRCVPISNHLYFYWYRQILGQKVEFLVSFYNNEISEKSEIFDDQFSVERPDGSNFTLKIRSTKLEDSAMYFCASSDDRYNTEAFFGQGTRLTVV.

This chain uses TRBV29-1 with TRBJ1-5; 7 positions match TRBD1. V lost 6 bases to trimming and J lost 9 bases; unmatched junction nucleotides: 8. Germline assignment: CDR1 SQVTM and CDR2 ANQGSEA. The length of the CDR3 is 12 residues. The CDR3: CSVADRVGPQHF. CDR3 nucleotide sequence: TGCAGCGTCGCCGACAGGGTAGGGCCCCAGCATTTT.

Concerning this clone itself: The sample carries other DNA sequences with the same CDR3. This rearrangement joins TRBV7-2 to TRBJ2-5; D might be TRBD1 (6 bases). Between the trimmed V and J ends, which lost 3 bases and 5 bases, there was a span of 10 bases. The CDR3 extends over 13 amino acids. Germline V gives CDR1 SGHTA, CDR2 FQGNSA. The CDR3 sequence: CASSFTGRETQYF. The CDR3 bases are TGTGCCAGCAGCTTCACAGGGCGGGAGACCCAGTACTTC.

The V call is TRBV12-5, the J call TRBJ1-6, with D perhaps matching TRBD1 (6 bases). Germline V CDR1 and CDR2: LGHNT, FRNRAP. V lost 7 bases to trimming and J lost 5 bases, with 9 bases between them. CDR3 length: 13 amino acids. CDR3 residues: CASADRDNSPLHF. CDR3 DNA sequence: TGTGCTAGTGCGGACAGAGATAATTCACCCCTCCACTTT.

The rearrangement links TRBV5-1 to TRBJ1-2, with 7 positions matching TRBD1. CDR1 SGHRS and CDR2 YFSETQ come from the germline V gene. J lost 5 bases, V lost 4 bases, and 11 bases had no gene match. CDR3 length: 15 residues. The CDR3 DNA sequence: TGCGCCAGCAGCCTGACCACCGGGACAGAATATGGCTACACCTTC. Encoded protein: CASSLTTGTEYGYTF.

V is TRBV29-1 and J is TRBJ2-1, with 12 bases aligning to TRBD2. Germline values: CDR1 SQVTM, CDR2 ANQGSEA. Trimming cost V 4 bases and J 7 bases; bases outside gene matches: 8. The CDR3 consists of 15 residues. Here the CDR3 reads CSVGGRTSGTNEQFF. The DNA of the CDR3 is TGCAGCGTTGGGGGGAGGACTAGCGGGACTAATGAGCAGTTCTTC.

The V and J genes are TRBV2 and TRBJ2-7, with 9 bases lining up with TRBD2. Per the germline V gene, CDR1 is SNHLY and CDR2 is FYNNEI. The J segment lost 5 bases and the V segment lost 4 bases, leaving 9 bases of the junction unmatched. This CDR3 comprises 15 residues. CDR3 DNA: TGTGCCAGCAGTGCCGCGGGAGGGTCACGGGACGAGCAGTACTTC. This gives the protein CASSAAGGSRDEQYF.

J is TRBJ2-7 and V is TRBV6-5; 10 bases map to TRBD1. Trimming cost V 5 bases and J 5 bases; bases outside gene matches: 9. Germline V gene data show CDR1 as MNHEY and CDR2 as SVGAGI. The CDR3 covers 15 residues. This CDR3 is CASSPRQGALDEQYF. In nucleotides, the CDR3 is TGTGCCAGCAGTCCCCGACAGGGGGCCCTCGACGAGCAGTACTTC.

The chain combines TRBV5-4 with TRBJ1-2, with D perhaps matching TRBD1 (5 bases). This CDR3 contains 13 residues. Germline V gives CDR1 SGHNT, CDR2 YYREEE (reference sequence). Trimming cost V 1 base and J 7 bases, with 11 bases left between them. CDR3 sequence reads: CASSLSGLGGYTF. Written as DNA, the CDR3 is TGTGCCAGCAGCTTGTCAGGGCTCGGTGGCTACACCTTC.

This chain joins TRBV19 and TRBJ2-5; 9 nucleotides line up with TRBD1. The junction had 6 bases not matched to a gene; V was cut back by 6 bases and J by 1 base. Germline CDR1 reads LNHDA; CDR2 reads SQIVND (reference sequence). This CDR3 region has 15 residues. In nucleotides, the CDR3 is TGTGCCAGTAGCTCGGGACAGGGTCGCCAAGAGACCCAGTACTTC. It is translated as CASSSGQGRQETQYF.

J is TRBJ2-1 and V is TRBV3-1 (or the pseudogene TRBV3-2); the match to TRBD2 covers 9 bases. Germline loops: CDR1 LGHDT, CDR2 YNNKEL (reference sequence). The junction had 3 bases not matched to a gene; V was cut back by 1 base and J by 5 bases. This CDR3 is 15 amino acids long. The CDR3 loop reads CASSQGLAVHNEQFF. CDR3 coding DNA: TGTGCCAGCAGCCAAGGACTAGCGGTTCACAATGAGCAGTTCTTC.

The V call is TRBV19, the J call TRBJ2-2, with D possibly being TRBD2 (5 bases). Germline lookup yields CDR1 LNHDA and CDR2 SQIVND (reference sequence). V gave up 5 bases and J gave up 4 bases, with 20 bases separating them. The CDR3 loop spans 17 amino acids. The chain's CDR3 is CASSPRARRLRTGELFF. The CDR3 DNA follows: TGTGCCAGTAGTCCCCGCGCGAGGAGGTTGCGCACCGGGGAGCTGTTTTTT. The full variable domain, rest sourced from reference TRBV19 and TRBJ2-2, is DGGITQSPKYLFRKEGQNVTLSCEQNLNHDAMYWYRQDPGQGLRLIYYSQIVNDFQKGDIAEGYSVSREKKESFPLTVTSAQKNPTAFYLCASSPRARRLRTGELFFGEGSRLTVL.